Presented here are 2 T cell receptor beta chains from one specimen sequenced in a study of vaccination and CD4 T cells after COVID-19. These TCRs' antigens remain unknown. Sequencing of DNA taken from cultured CD4+ T cells relied on the Oncomine TCR Beta short-read assay. TCRdb re-derived calls from the PCR reads in MiXCR, one entry per CDR3 protein. Of 7,200 or so distinct CDR3 sequences in the sample, more than 45% were seen once. The treatment denotes: roughly nine-day PBMC culture with coronavirus spike peptide pools or control peptides (ViraFEST assay). Samples of CD4+ T cells were obtained from the unexposed donor before the COVID-19 pandemic (2011-2018). Sequenced sample: CD4+ T cells from blood, cultured in vitro. These receptors all stem from a human donor in good health.

The chain uses TRBV29-1 and TRBJ2-7; D is unresolved. Trimming stripped 7 bases from V and 3 bases from J, with 10 bases between. Germline lookup yields CDR1 SQVTM and CDR2 ANQGSEA. This CDR3 spans 11 amino acids. The CDR3 bases are TGCAGCGCTGGCCTCAACTACGAGCAGTACTTC. It codes for CSAGLNYEQYF.

This clonotype turned up a few times. The rearrangement uses TRBV20-1 and TRBJ1-2; TRBD1 matches 11 bases. CDR1 and CDR2 (germline): DFQATT, SNEGSKA (reference sequence). J was trimmed by 1 base and V by 3 bases; bases with no gene match: 10. The CDR3 covers 17 residues. CDR3 region: CSARGGGQGVSNYGYTF. The DNA for the CDR3 is TGCAGTGCTAGGGGCGGGGGACAGGGGGTTAGTAACTATGGCTACACCTTC.